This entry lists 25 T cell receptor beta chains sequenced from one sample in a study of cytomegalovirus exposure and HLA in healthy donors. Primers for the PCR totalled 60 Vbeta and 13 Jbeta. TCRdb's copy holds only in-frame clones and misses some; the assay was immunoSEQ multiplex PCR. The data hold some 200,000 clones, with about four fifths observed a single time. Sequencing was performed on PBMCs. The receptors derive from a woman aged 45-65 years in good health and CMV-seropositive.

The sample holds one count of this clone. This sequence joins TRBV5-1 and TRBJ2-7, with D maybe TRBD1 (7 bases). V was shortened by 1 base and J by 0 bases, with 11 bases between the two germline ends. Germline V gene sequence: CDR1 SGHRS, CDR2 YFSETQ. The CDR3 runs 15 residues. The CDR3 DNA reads TGCGCCAGCAGCTTGTGGGGGGACAGCTCCTACGAGCAGTACTTC. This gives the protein CASSLWGDSSYEQYF.

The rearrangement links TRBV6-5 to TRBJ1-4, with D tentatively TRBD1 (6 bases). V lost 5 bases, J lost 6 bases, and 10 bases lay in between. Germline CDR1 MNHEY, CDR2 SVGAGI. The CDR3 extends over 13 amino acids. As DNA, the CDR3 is TGTGCCAGCAGTACAGGGATTTATGAAAAACTGTTTTTT. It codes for CASSTGIYEKLFF.

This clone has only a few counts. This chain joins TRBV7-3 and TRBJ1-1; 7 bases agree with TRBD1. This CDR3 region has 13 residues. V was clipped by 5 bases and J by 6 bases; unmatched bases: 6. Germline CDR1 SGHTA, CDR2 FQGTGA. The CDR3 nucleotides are TGTGCCAGCAGCCTCTACAGGGGTTCTGAAGCTTTCTTT. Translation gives CASSLYRGSEAFF.

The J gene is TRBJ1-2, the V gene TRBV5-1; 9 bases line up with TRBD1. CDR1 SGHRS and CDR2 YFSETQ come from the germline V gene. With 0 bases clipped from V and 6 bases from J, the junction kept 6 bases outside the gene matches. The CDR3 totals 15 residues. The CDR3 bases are TGCGCCAGCAGCTTGGCGGGACAGGGCAAGGATGGCTACACCTTC. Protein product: CASSLAGQGKDGYTF.

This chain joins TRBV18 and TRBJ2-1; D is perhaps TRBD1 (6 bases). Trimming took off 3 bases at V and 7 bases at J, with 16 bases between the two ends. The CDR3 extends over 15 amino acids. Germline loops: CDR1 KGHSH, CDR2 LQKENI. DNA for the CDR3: TGTGCCAGCTCACCCCGGGTCACAGGGACAAATGAGCAGTTCTTC. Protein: CASSPRVTGTNEQFF.

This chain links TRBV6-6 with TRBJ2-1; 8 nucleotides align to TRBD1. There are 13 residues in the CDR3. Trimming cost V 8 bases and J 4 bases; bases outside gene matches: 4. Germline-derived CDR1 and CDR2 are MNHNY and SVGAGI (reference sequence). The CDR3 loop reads CASWTGYYNEQFF. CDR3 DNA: TGTGCCAGCTGGACAGGGTATTACAATGAGCAGTTCTTC.

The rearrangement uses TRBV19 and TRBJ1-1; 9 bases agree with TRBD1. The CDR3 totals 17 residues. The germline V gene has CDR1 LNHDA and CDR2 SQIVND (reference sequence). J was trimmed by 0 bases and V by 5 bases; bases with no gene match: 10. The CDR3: CASSPGTGRPLNTEAFF. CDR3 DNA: TGTGCCAGTAGTCCAGGGACAGGGCGTCCTCTGAACACTGAAGCTTTCTTT.

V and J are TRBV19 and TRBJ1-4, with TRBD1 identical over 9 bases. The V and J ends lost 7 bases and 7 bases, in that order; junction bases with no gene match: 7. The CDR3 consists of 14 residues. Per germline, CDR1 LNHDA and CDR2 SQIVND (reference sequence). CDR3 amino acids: CASIGDRESEKLFF. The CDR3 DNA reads TGTGCCAGTATTGGGGACAGGGAGAGTGAAAAACTGTTTTTT.

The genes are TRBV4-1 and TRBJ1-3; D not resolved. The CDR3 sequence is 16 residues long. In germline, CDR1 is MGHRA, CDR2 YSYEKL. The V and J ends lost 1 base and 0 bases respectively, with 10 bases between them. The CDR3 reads CASSQVVVSSGNTIYF. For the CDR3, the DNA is TGCGCCAGCAGCCAAGTGGTCGTTAGCTCTGGAAACACCATATATTTT.

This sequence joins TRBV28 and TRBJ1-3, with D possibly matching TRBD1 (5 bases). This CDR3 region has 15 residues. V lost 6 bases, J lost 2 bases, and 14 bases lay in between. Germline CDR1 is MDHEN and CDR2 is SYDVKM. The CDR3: CASSAGPTTGNTIYF. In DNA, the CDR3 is TGTGCCAGCAGCGCGGGACCCACGACTGGAAACACCATATATTTT.

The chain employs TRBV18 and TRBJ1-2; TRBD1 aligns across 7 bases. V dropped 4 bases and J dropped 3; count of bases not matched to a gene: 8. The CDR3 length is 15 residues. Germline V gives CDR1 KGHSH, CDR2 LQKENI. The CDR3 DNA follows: TGTGCCAGCTCACAACAACCCGGGACAGACTATGGCTACACCTTC. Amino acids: CASSQQPGTDYGYTF.

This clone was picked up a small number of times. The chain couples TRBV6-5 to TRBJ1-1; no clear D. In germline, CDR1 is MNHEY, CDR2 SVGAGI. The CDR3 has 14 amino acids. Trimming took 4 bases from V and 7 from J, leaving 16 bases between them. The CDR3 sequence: CASSSPRTEREAFF. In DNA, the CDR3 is TGTGCCAGCAGTTCGCCTAGGACTGAGCGTGAAGCTTTCTTT.

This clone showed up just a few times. The CDR3 is CAISGDISNYGYTF. For the CDR3, the DNA is TGTGCCATCAGTGGGGACATTTCTAACTATGGCTACACCTTC. The chain uses TRBV10-3 and TRBJ1-2, with TRBD1 as a possible D gene (6 bases). The germline gives CDR1 ENHRY, CDR2 SYGVKD. Trimming shortened V by 4 bases and J by 0 bases, and 9 bases separated the two germline ends. CDR3 size: 14 residues.

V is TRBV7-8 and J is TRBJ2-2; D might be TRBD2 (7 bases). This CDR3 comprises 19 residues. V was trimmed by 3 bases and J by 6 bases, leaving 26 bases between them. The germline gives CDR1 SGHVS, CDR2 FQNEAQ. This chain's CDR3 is CASSFLEGEGGEGSGELFF. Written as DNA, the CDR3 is TGTGCCAGCAGCTTCTTAGAAGGGGAGGGGGGGGAAGGGTCCGGGGAGCTGTTTTTT.

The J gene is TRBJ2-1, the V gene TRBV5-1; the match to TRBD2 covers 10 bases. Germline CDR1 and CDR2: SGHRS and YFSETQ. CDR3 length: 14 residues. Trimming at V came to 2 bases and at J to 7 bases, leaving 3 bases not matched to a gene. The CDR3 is CASSLAGGQNEQFF. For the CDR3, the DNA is TGCGCCAGCAGCTTAGCGGGGGGGCAGAATGAGCAGTTCTTC.

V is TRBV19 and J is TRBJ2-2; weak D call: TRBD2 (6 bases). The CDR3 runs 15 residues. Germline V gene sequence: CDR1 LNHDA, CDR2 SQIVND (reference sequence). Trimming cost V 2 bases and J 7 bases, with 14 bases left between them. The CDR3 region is CASSIWTKGVGELFF. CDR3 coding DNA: TGTGCCAGTAGTATATGGACTAAGGGAGTCGGGGAGCTGTTTTTT.

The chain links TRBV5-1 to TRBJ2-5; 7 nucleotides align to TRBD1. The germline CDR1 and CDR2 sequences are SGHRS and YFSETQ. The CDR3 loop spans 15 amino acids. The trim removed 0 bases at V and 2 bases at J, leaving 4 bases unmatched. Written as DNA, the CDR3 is TGCGCCAGCAGCTTGGAGACAGGGATGCAAGAGACCCAGTACTTC. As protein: CASSLETGMQETQYF.

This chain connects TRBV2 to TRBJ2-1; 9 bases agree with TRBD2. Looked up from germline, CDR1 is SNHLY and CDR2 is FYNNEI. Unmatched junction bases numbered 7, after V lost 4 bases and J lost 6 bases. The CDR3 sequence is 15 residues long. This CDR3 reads CASSGASGVLNEQFF. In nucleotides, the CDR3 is TGTGCCAGCAGTGGGGCTAGCGGGGTCCTCAATGAGCAGTTCTTC.

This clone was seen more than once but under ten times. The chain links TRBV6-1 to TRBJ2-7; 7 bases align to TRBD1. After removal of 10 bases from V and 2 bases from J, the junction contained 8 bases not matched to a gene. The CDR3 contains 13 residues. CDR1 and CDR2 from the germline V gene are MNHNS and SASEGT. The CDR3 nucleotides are TGTGCCACCGACCGGGACAGAACCTACGAGCAGTACTTC. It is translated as CATDRDRTYEQYF.

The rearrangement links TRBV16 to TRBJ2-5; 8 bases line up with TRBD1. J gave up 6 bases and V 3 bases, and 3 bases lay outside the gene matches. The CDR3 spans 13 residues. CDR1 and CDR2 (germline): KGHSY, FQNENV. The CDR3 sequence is CASSQTGVQTQYF. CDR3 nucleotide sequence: TGTGCCAGCAGCCAGACAGGGGTGCAGACCCAGTACTTC.

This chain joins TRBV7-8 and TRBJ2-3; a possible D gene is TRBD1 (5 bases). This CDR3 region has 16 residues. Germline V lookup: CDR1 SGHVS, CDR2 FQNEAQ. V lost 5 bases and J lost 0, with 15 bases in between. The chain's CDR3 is CASSQGVPSSTDTQYF. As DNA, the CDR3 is TGTGCCAGCAGCCAAGGGGTGCCTTCTAGCACAGATACGCAGTATTTT.

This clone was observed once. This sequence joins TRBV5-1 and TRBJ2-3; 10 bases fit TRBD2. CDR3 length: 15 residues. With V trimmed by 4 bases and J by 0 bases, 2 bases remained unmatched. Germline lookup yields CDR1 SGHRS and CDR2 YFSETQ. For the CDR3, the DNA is TGCGCCAGCAGCGATAGCGGGGGGAGCACAGATACGCAGTATTTT. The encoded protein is CASSDSGGSTDTQYF.

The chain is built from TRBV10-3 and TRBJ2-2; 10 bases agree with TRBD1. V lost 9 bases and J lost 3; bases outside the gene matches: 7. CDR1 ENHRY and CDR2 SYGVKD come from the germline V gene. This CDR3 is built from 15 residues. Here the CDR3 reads CAIRTGTGDTGELFF. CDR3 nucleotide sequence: TGTGCCATACGGACCGGGACAGGGGACACCGGGGAGCTGTTTTTT.

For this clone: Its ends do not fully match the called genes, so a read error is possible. CDR3 protein: CASSQDIGQGDYEQYF. The CDR3 bases are TGTGCCAGCAGCCAAGATATCGGACAGGGGGACTACGAGCAGTACTTC. V usage is TRBV4-1 and J usage is TRBJ2-7; 10 bases match TRBD1. CDR1 and CDR2 (germline): MGHRA, YSYEKL. The CDR3 runs to 16 residues.

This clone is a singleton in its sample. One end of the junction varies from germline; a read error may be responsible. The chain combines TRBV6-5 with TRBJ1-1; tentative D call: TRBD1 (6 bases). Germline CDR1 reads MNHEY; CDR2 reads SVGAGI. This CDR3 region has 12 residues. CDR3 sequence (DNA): TGTGCCAGCAGTAGGGGGTCCGATGAAGCTCTCTTT. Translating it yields CASSRGSDEALF.